The 3 T cell receptor beta chains below come from one sample, sequenced in a study of blood T cells in healthy people across ages (dated by TCRdb to the mid-2010s). The library was produced with 5' RACE. Data came from an Illumina HiSeq 2500. A second about 7 to 11 cycle PCR used a sample-barcoded 5' primer and a J-beta primer mix. The public reads were reanalyzed by TCRdb: fastp trimming at Q25, MiXCR alignment, in-frame beta chains only. Identical CDR3 protein sequences are pooled into one entry, listed with their most common genes and DNA. The sample records some 790,000 distinct CDR3 sequences, around 30% of which are singletons. Roughly 17% of the sample lies in the top ten. Source material: blood. The origin of the receptors is an elderly woman in good health.

A note on this clonotype: This may come from a read error, since a much larger clone is one base off. The genes are TRBV7-2 and TRBJ1-2, with D hard to call. Trimming stripped 5 bases from V and 6 bases from J, with 10 bases between. The CDR3 runs 12 residues. Germline V gene data show CDR1 as SGHTA and CDR2 as FQGNSA. The CDR3 region has the DNA TGTACCAGCAGCCCCGGCATTAATGGCTACACCTTC. Protein sequence: CTSSPGINGYTF.

The chain links TRBV7-2 to TRBJ1-2, with a weak D call TRBD1 (5 bases). This CDR3 is built from 14 residues. Per germline, CDR1 SGHTA and CDR2 FQGNSA. V was clipped by 4 bases and J by 1 base, with 10 bases between them. CDR3 amino acids: CASSSRTFNYGYTF. The CDR3 coding sequence is TGTGCCAGCAGCTCCCGGACATTTAACTATGGCTACACCTTC. Full variable domain (outside the CDR3, taken from reference TRBV7-2 and TRBJ1-2): GAGVSQSPSNKVTEKGKDVELRCDPISGHTALYWYRQSLGQGLEFLIYFQGNSAPDKSGLPSDRFSAERTGGSVSTLTIQRTQQEDSAVYLCASSSRTFNYGYTFGSGTRLTVV.

J is TRBJ2-3 and V is TRBV6-2 or TRBV6-3; no firm D call. Germline lookup yields CDR1 MNHEY and CDR2 SVGEGT. V lost 5 bases to trimming and J lost 3 bases, with 9 bases between them. The CDR3 has 13 amino acids. The CDR3 protein is CASSASDTDTQYF. As DNA, the CDR3 is TGTGCCAGCAGTGCGTCTGATACAGATACGCAGTATTTT.